Below, one T cell receptor beta chain is given with its context. The target antigen is unknown. Using immunoSEQ multiplex PCR, the repertoire was profiled, and TCRdb retains in-frame clones only, with some absent. This table has over 150,000 clones, around 90% appearing once. The record originates from a study of T cell responses to AZD1222 COVID-19 vaccine. Study-wide context: Analysis merged second doses at about 4 or about 12 weeks.

Whole-study results and caveats: Repertoire sampling was restricted to post-peak T cell response timepoints. Spike-specific TCR repertoires showed rising breadth and depth after two AZD1222 doses. Spike as a whole was targeted by vaccine-associated CD4 TCRs, dominant at 160-218 and 743-854.

CDR3 size: 14 residues. CDR1 and CDR2 from the germline V gene are KGHSH and LQKENI. V was clipped by 6 bases and J by 2 bases; unmatched bases: 6. The rearrangement uses TRBV18 and TRBJ1-1, with TRBD1 matching over 7 bases. This clonotype was obtained from an adult in good health. The starting material was peripheral blood, obtained on day 0 of AZD1222 vaccination. The CDR3 DNA sequence: TGTGCCAGCTCCGCGGACAGGACTAACACTGAAGCTTTCTTT. Its translation: CASSADRTNTEAFF.